This is a list of T cell receptor beta chains from one sample in a study of cytomegalovirus exposure and HLA in healthy donors. The repertoire was sequenced with immunoSEQ multiplex PCR; TCRdb's copy has only in-frame clones and lacks some. The sample has 100,000 to 120,000 clones; 75% to 90% are singletons. The sample comprised PBMCs. Receptor source: a man younger than 45 in good health and CMV-seropositive. The CDR3 runs from the conserved cysteine through the conserved F or W. A D gene is named only where the DNA matches it firmly. Clone size is stated in some rows and not others, as once, few, many or a class when expanded.

>few|TRBV7-2|TRBJ2-7|TRBD1
TGTGCCAGCAGCTGGGACAGCCGGGCCCCCGAGCAGTACTTC
CASSWDSRAPEQYF
>NA|TRBV13|TRBJ1-2|TRBD1
TGTGCCAGCAGCGCCGACAGGGGAGGTGGCTACACCTTC
CASSADRGGGYTF
>NA|TRBV19|TRBJ2-5|NA
TGTGCCAGTAAAAAAGCCCAGGGTGCCCAAGAGACCCAGTACTTC
CASKKAQGAQETQYF
>NA|TRBV25-1|TRBJ2-7|TRBD1
TGTGCCAGCAGTGAAGGACAGGTGGGCTACGAGCAGTACTTC
CASSEGQVGYEQYF
>few|TRBV4-2|TRBJ2-3|NA
TGTGCCAGCAGCCAAGGGCACACAGATACGCAGTATTTT
CASSQGHTDTQYF
>NA|TRBV5-1|TRBJ2-3|TRBD2
TGCGCCAGCAGCTTGGTGACTAGCGGGGCATTAGATACGCAGTATTTT
CASSLVTSGALDTQYF
>NA|TRBV28|TRBJ1-2|NA
TGTGCCAGCGTGAACAGTTTGAACTATGGCTACACCTTC
CASVNSLNYGYTF
>NA|TRBV4-1|TRBJ2-3|NA
TGCGCCAGCAGCCAAGGAAGACAGCAGACAGATACGCAGTATTTT
CASSQGRQQTDTQYF
>NA|TRBV7-9|TRBJ2-7|NA
TGTGCCAGCAGCTTTAGGGGAGGCGCCTCCTACGAGCAGTACTTC
CASSFRGGASYEQYF
>NA|TRBV5-5|TRBJ2-5|TRBD2
TGTGCCAGCAGCTCCCGGGGACTAGCGGGGGCCGGGGGGACCCAGTACTTC
CASSSRGLAGAGGTQYF
>NA|TRBV5-1|TRBJ2-7|NA
TGCGCCAGCAGCCGAGATTACGAGCAGTACTTC
CASSRDYEQYF
>NA|TRBV15|TRBJ2-1|NA
TGTGCCACCAGCCCCCGTAGGGGTTCATCCTACAATGAGCAGTTCTTC
CATSPRRGSSYNEQFF
>NA|TRBV7-8|TRBJ2-5|TRBD1
TGTGCCAGCAGCTTAGGGGCAGGGGGCTACCGGGAGACCCAGTACTTC
CASSLGAGGYRETQYF
>NA|TRBV6-1|TRBJ1-2|NA
TGTGCCAGCAGTGAAGGGGCTTACTATGGCTACACCTTC
CASSEGAYYGYTF
>few|TRBV10-3|TRBJ2-7|TRBD1
TGTGCCATCAGTGAGTCTCCGGGACAGACCTACGAGCAGTACTTC
CAISESPGQTYEQYF
>NA|TRBV27|TRBJ2-1|NA
TGTGCCAGCAGTTTCCTGACAGGTCCCTACAATGAGCAGTTCTTC
CASSFLTGPYNEQFF
>few|TRBV11-2|TRBJ1-3|NA
TGTGCCAGCAGCTCTTCGCGCACTGGAAACACCATATATTTT
CASSSSRTGNTIYF
>NA|TRBV9|TRBJ1-2|NA
TGTGCCACTACCGGACAGACAATCTATGGCTACACCTTC
CATTGQTIYGYTF
>few|TRBV18|TRBJ2-4|NA
TGTGCCAGCTCACCACCTAACTTGGCGGGGGCTTTAGCCAAAAACATTCAGTACTTC
CASSPPNLAGALAKNIQYF
>once|TRBV4-1|TRBJ2-1|NA
TGCGCCAGCAGCCAACTAGCCCTGACTGGACTCACCGAGGGCTACAATGAGCAGTTCTTC
CASSQLALTGLTEGYNEQFF
>NA|TRBV5-1|TRBJ2-3|NA
TGCGCCAGCAGCCCCCCGATGCGGGATACGCAGTATTTT
CASSPPMRDTQYF
>NA|TRBV6-1|TRBJ2-7|TRBD1
TGTGCCAGCATATCAGGGGGCGGGGACGAGCAGTACTTC
CASISGGGDEQYF
>NA|TRBV2|TRBJ2-7|TRBD1
TGTGCCACTCACCGGGACAGCTCCTACGAGCAGTACTTC
CATHRDSSYEQYF
>NA|TRBV7-2|TRBJ2-7|NA
TGTGCCAGCAGCTTCTTGAGGGCCACCTACGAGCAGTACTTC
CASSFLRATYEQYF
>NA|TRBV5-1|TRBJ1-6|TRBD1
TGCGCCAGCAGCTTGGGCAGGGGGAATAATTCACCCCTCCACTTT
CASSLGRGNNSPLHF